This T cell receptor (beta chain) was recorded in a study of Ad26.COV2.S vaccination and SARS-CoV-2 variants. Turning to this clone: Its target is unknown.

The germline CDR1 and CDR2 sequences are LGHDT and YNNKEL (reference sequence). J lost 7 bases, V lost 2 bases, and 8 bases had no gene match. The CDR3 consists of 17 residues. Study outcomes and limitations: Possible underestimation of total T cell responses by the TCR breadth and depth analyses was noted. Across vaccine and placebo recipients, the breadth of non-spike TCRs was similar. Vaccinated individuals (as opposed to placebo recipients) had higher spike-specific TCR breadth. Reportedly, spike-specific CD8+ and CD4+ T cell responses achieved substantial breadth once vaccination had taken place.

Data came from immunoSEQ multiplex PCR; TCRdb stores just in-frame clones and leaves some out. This sample yields about 350,000 clones, of which about 90% are seen a single time; 3% to 5% belongs to the top ten. V and J are TRBV3-1 (or the pseudogene TRBV3-2) and TRBJ2-1; 13 positions match TRBD2. This sample comprised peripheral blood, obtained after recovery from COVID-19. This TCR derives from a human donor who had recovered from COVID-19. The CDR3 loop is CASSQFGLAGAKNEQFF. The CDR3 DNA is TGTGCCAGCAGCCAATTCGGACTAGCGGGGGCCAAAAATGAGCAGTTCTTC.